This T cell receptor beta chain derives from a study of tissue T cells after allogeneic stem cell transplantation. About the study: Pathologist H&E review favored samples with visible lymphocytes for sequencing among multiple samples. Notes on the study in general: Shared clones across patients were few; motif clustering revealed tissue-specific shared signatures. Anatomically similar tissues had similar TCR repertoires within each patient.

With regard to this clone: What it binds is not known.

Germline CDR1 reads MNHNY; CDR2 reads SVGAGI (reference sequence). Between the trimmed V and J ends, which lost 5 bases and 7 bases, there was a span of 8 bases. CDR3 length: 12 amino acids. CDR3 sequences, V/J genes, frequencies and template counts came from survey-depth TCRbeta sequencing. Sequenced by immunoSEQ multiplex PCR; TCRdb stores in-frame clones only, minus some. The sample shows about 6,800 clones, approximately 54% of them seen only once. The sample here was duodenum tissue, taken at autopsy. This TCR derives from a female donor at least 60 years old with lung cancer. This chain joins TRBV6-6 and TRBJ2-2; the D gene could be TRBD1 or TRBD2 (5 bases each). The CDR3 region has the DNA TGTGCCAGCAGTGGGGGTGGCGGGGAGCTGTTTTTT. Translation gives CASSGGGGELFF.